This T cell receptor beta chain was found in a study of T cells after yellow fever vaccination. Study summary: When fractions had low cell numbers, they were prepared with SMART-Seq v4 Ultra Low Input. Findings and caveats of the study: There was a possibility that FACS-sorted repertoires contained abundant clonotypes contaminating from the bulk population. Post-booster reappearance was seen for most primary-vaccination clones (around 96% CD4, about 90% CD8).

About this clonotype itself: The antigen is not known. Compared with germline, one end of the junction differs, possibly owing to a read error.

This CDR3 is 14 amino acids long. Per germline, CDR1 LGHNA and CDR2 YSLEER. TCR cDNA was made by 5'RACE template switching, adding a universal primer site and UMIs. Each CDR3 protein is one row after TCRdb ran MiXCR on the 5' RACE reads. The sample has about 160,000 distinct CDR3 sequences; 5.5% to 7.5% are singletons. The clonotype comes from a young man who received the YFV17D yellow fever vaccine. Sequencing was performed on CD4+ T cells sorted from PBMCs, taken 5 to 6 days after the first yellow fever vaccination. The chain employs TRBV4-3 and TRBJ2-5; TRBD1 aligns across 10 bases. The chain's CDR3 is CTSSQTGGGETQYF. The CDR3, as DNA: TGCACCAGCAGCCAGACAGGGGGCGGAGAGACCCAGTACTTC.